Listed here are 32 T cell receptor beta chains from one sample, sequenced in a study of T-cell reconstitution after alpha-beta-depleted transplantation in children. The TCRbeta library was prepared with unique molecular identifiers. TCRdb independently ran MiXCR on the PCR reads; one entry per CDR3 protein. Of 350,000 to 400,000 distinct CDR3 sequences in the sample, roughly 22% were seen once. The source was PBMCs from the stem cell graft donor, collected from the stem cell graft. The receptors here all came from a human donor who donated a stem cell graft to a child with acute myeloid leukemia.

The V call is TRBV5-6, the J call TRBJ1-5, with D perhaps matching TRBD1 (5 bases). Trimming shortened V by 0 bases and J by 3 bases, and 7 bases separated the two germline ends. Germline V gene data show CDR1 as SGHDT and CDR2 as YYEEEE. The CDR3 runs 14 residues. DNA for the CDR3: TGTGCCAGCAGCTTGGCAGGGCTCAATCAGCCCCAGCATTTT. Its translation is CASSLAGLNQPQHF. Full variable domain (remainder filled in from reference TRBV5-6 and TRBJ1-5): DAGVTQSPTHLIKTRGQQVTLRCSPKSGHDTVSWYQQALGQGPQFIFQYYEEEERQRGNFPDRFSGHQFPNYSSELNVNALLLGDSALYLCASSLAGLNQPQHFGDGTRLSIL.

About this clonotype: A clone one base away is much larger, so this may be a read error. This chain connects TRBV20-1 to TRBJ2-7, with D maybe TRBD2 (6 bases). Germline V lookup: CDR1 DFQATT, CDR2 SNEGSKA (reference sequence). The CDR3 totals 12 residues. CDR3 in amino acids: CSANGGNYKQYF. CDR3 bases: TGCAGTGCTAATGGAGGGAACTACAAGCAGTACTTC.

This clonotype was found a few times. The chain carries TRBV28 and TRBJ2-2; D gene ambiguous. V lost 3 bases to trimming and J lost 1 base, with 6 bases between them. CDR1 is MDHEN, CDR2 SYDVKM, per germline. The CDR3 consists of 14 residues. CDR3 protein: CASSFQRNTGELFF. CDR3 bases: TGTGCCAGCAGTTTCCAGCGGAACACCGGGGAGCTGTTTTTT.

This clonotype was counted a few times. The chain combines TRBV20-1 with TRBJ2-3; no clear D. Germline CDR1 and CDR2: DFQATT and SNEGSKA (reference sequence). The CDR3 runs 14 residues. Trimming took off 4 bases at V and 0 bases at J, with 11 bases between the two ends. As DNA, the CDR3 is TGCAGTGCTACGATATCATCTAGCACAGATACGCAGTATTTT. As protein: CSATISSSTDTQYF.

This chain links TRBV24-1 with TRBJ2-7; the D gene is possibly TRBD1 (5 bases). Trimming left V 3 bases short and J 3 bases short, with 14 bases between. The CDR3 is 15 amino acids. The germline gives CDR1 KGHDR, CDR2 SFDVKD. CDR3 nucleotide sequence: TGTGCCACCAGTGATACAGGCACAACGATCTACGAGCAGTACTTC. Its translation is CATSDTGTTIYEQYF.

V and J are TRBV7-9 and TRBJ1-1; D might be TRBD1 (5 bases). Looked up from germline, CDR1 is SEHNR and CDR2 is FQNEAQ (reference sequence). V lost 6 bases and J lost 6, with 20 bases in between. The CDR3 is 15 amino acids. The CDR3 loop is CASRKEVGVASEAFF. CDR3 in DNA: TGTGCCAGCAGAAAAGAGGTGGGGGTGGCCTCTGAAGCTTTCTTT.

This clonotype came up a few times. The chain uses TRBV4-3 and TRBJ2-1; D unclear. The CDR3 is 16 amino acids. V lost 0 bases, J lost 0 bases, and 9 bases lay in between. Germline V lookup: CDR1 LGHNA, CDR2 YSLEER. The chain's CDR3 is CASSQDLGNSYNEQFF. The CDR3 DNA sequence: TGCGCCAGCAGCCAAGATCTGGGCAACTCCTACAATGAGCAGTTCTTC.

This clonotype has ten or more counts. V and J are TRBV12-3 or TRBV12-4 and TRBJ1-3; TRBD1 matches at 8 bases. CDR3 length: 15 residues. Trimming at V came to 5 bases and at J to 2 bases, leaving 5 bases not matched to a gene. For the CDR3, the DNA is TGTGCCAGCAGTGACAGGGGAGGAACTGGAAACACCATATATTTT. Translation: CASSDRGGTGNTIYF.

The chain joins TRBV7-2 to TRBJ2-1; 16 bases agree with TRBD2. The junction had 10 bases not matched to a gene; V was cut back by 2 bases and J by 6 bases. Germline lookup yields CDR1 SGHTA and CDR2 FQGNSA. This CDR3 spans 19 amino acids. The CDR3: CASSLSGLAGGDYRNEQFF. CDR3 sequence (DNA): TGTGCCAGCAGCTTATCGGGACTAGCGGGAGGGGATTACCGCAATGAGCAGTTCTTC. Full variable domain (missing parts from reference TRBV7-2 and TRBJ2-1): GAGVSQSPSNKVTEKGKDVELRCDPISGHTALYWYRQSLGQGLEFLIYFQGNSAPDKSGLPSDRFSAERTGGSVSTLTIQRTQQEDSAVYLCASSLSGLAGGDYRNEQFFGPGTRLTVL.

Only a few counts were recorded for this clonotype. This sequence joins TRBV25-1 and TRBJ2-1; D not certain. Germline V gene sequence: CDR1 MGHDK, CDR2 SYGVNS. V lost 10 bases, J lost 5 bases, and 24 bases lay in between. The CDR3 consists of 16 residues. The CDR3 DNA reads as TGTGCCAATCCCAGACCATCTAGGCGTCTCAACAATGAGCAGTTCTTC. It is translated as CANPRPSRRLNNEQFF.

This clonotype was observed at least ten times. The rearrangement uses TRBV20-1 and TRBJ2-1; 8 positions match TRBD2. J gave up 0 bases and V 0 bases, and 4 bases lay outside the gene matches. This CDR3 contains 16 residues. Germline loops: CDR1 DFQATT, CDR2 SNEGSKA (reference sequence). CDR3 DNA: TGCAGTGCTAGAGATCACGGGACTAGCTCCTACAATGAGCAGTTCTTC. Amino acid sequence: CSARDHGTSSYNEQFF.

The V and J genes are TRBV12-3 or TRBV12-4 and TRBJ1-2, with 11 positions matching TRBD1. The trim removed 7 bases at V and 8 bases at J, leaving 3 bases unmatched. There are 12 residues in the CDR3. In DNA, the CDR3 is TGTGCCAGCACCCGGACAGGGGGCGGCTACACCTTC. It specifies CASTRTGGGYTF.

This clonotype turned up a few times. DNA of the CDR3: TGCAGTGCTAGAGTTAAGGGGATTAGCGGGTTGCTCTACAATGAGCAGTTCTTC. It specifies CSARVKGISGLLYNEQFF. This sequence joins TRBV20-1 and TRBJ2-1, with TRBD2 matching 7 bases. The germline gives CDR1 DFQATT, CDR2 SNEGSKA (reference sequence). Losses at the gene ends were 1 base for V and 3 bases for J; bases not matched to a gene: 15. The CDR3 runs to 18 residues.

The genes are TRBV7-2 and TRBJ2-1; TRBD2 matches at 7 bases. This CDR3 contains 15 residues. Germline CDR1 SGHTA, CDR2 FQGNSA. V gave up 1 base and J gave up 2 bases; unmatched junction bases: 2. CDR3 sequence: CASSLVGGAYNEQFF. DNA of the CDR3: TGTGCCAGCAGCTTAGTGGGGGGGGCCTACAATGAGCAGTTCTTC.

The chain couples TRBV29-1 to TRBJ2-7, with TRBD2 identical over 10 bases. Trimming at V came to 7 bases and at J to 0 bases, leaving 9 bases not matched to a gene. The CDR3 is made up of 15 amino acids. Germline loops: CDR1 SQVTM, CDR2 ANQGSEA. This CDR3 reads CSAAGTSDDSYEQYF. DNA of the CDR3: TGCAGCGCCGCGGGGACTAGCGACGACTCCTACGAGCAGTACTTC.

V is TRBV24-1 and J is TRBJ2-3, with D perhaps TRBD2 (5 bases). Looked up from germline, CDR1 is KGHDR and CDR2 is SFDVKD. This CDR3 has 14 residues. V lost 3 bases and J lost 6, with 12 bases in between. This chain's CDR3 is CATSDPDSGDTQYF. For the CDR3, the DNA is TGTGCCACCAGTGATCCTGACTCGGGGGATACGCAGTATTTT.

This clonotype was found many times. This rearrangement joins TRBV5-6 to TRBJ2-1; D could derive from TRBD1 or TRBD2 (6 bases each). The germline V and J ends were trimmed by 4 bases and 6 bases, with 17 bases remaining between them. Per the germline V gene, CDR1 is SGHDT and CDR2 is YYEEEE. The CDR3 spans 15 residues. In DNA, the CDR3 is TGTGCCAGCAGCGAAACACAGGGAGGCCGCAATGAGCAGTTCTTC. Translation: CASSETQGGRNEQFF.

This clonotype has more than one count but fewer than ten. The V gene is TRBV11-3, the J gene TRBJ1-2; D not resolved. The CDR3 has 13 amino acids. The V end was cut by 1 base, the J end by 4 bases, with 7 bases between. Germline loops: CDR1 SGHNT, CDR2 YENEEA. CDR3 bases: TGTGCCAGCAGCTTAGGCTCGGTCTATGGCTACACCTTC. This encodes CASSLGSVYGYTF. The full variable domain, rest sourced from reference TRBV11-3 and TRBJ1-2, is EAGVVQSPRYKIIEKKQPVAFWCNPISGHNTLYWYLQNLGQGPELLIRYENEEAVDDSQLPKDRFSAERLKGVDSTLKIQPAELGDSAVYLCASSLGSVYGYTFGSGTRLTVV.

The chain has TRBV5-5 and TRBJ2-1; TRBD1 is a possible D gene (5 bases). Germline loops: CDR1 SGHKS, CDR2 YYEKEE (reference sequence). CDR3 length: 12 amino acids. V lost 4 bases and J lost 12, with 14 bases in between. The CDR3 DNA reads as TGTGCCAGCAGCCTAGGGGATATCTCGCAGTTCTTC. It is translated as CASSLGDISQFF.

This clonotype appeared a few times. This chain connects TRBV9 to TRBJ2-2; 7 nucleotides align to TRBD1. The CDR3 spans 14 residues. The V gene end was trimmed by 8 bases and the J gene end by 0 bases; junction bases not matched to a gene: 4. Germline values: CDR1 SGDLS, CDR2 YYNGEE. The CDR3 sequence is CASRQGPNTGELFF. In nucleotides, the CDR3 is TGTGCCAGTAGACAGGGCCCGAACACCGGGGAGCTGTTTTTT.

In its sample, this clonotype was seen a few times. This chain uses TRBV7-2 with TRBJ2-3; perhaps TRBD2 as D (6 bases). The ends were cut back, 4 bases at V and 0 bases at J, with 11 bases in the middle. The CDR3 extends over 15 amino acids. The V gene's germline CDR1 is SGHTA and CDR2 FQGNSA. CDR3 protein: CASSYPGVSTDTQYF. The CDR3 nucleotides are TGTGCCAGCAGCTACCCGGGAGTGAGCACAGATACGCAGTATTTT.

A single count supports this clonotype. The V call is TRBV7-6, the J call TRBJ1-3; unclear D gene. V lost 7 bases to trimming and J lost 3 bases, with 10 bases between them. Germline V gene sequence: CDR1 SGHVS, CDR2 FNYEAQ. CDR3 length: 13 residues. CDR3 sequence reads: CASKQHGGNTIYF. CDR3 nucleotides: TGTGCCAGCAAACAGCATGGTGGAAACACCATATATTTT.

This clonotype showed up just a few times. Given a much more abundant clone one base away, this may be a read error. The chain couples TRBV5-6 to TRBJ2-7; 10 positions agree with TRBD2. J lost 2 bases, V lost 1 base, and 3 bases had no gene match. The CDR3 covers 15 residues. Per the germline V gene, CDR1 is SGHDT and CDR2 is YYEEEE. Here the CDR3 DNA reads TGTGCCAGCAGCTTGACTAGCGGGACAGCCTACGAGCAGTACTTC. This gives the protein CASSLTSGTAYEQYF.

The table lists this clonotype with a few counts. The chain links TRBV20-1 to TRBJ1-2; 7 bases match TRBD1. The V gene's germline CDR1 is DFQATT and CDR2 SNEGSKA (reference sequence). The V segment lost 3 bases and the J segment 8 bases; nucleotides outside the gene matches: 9. The CDR3 extends over 13 amino acids. CDR3 loop: CSARAQGDVGYTF. DNA of the CDR3: TGCAGTGCTAGGGCGCAGGGGGACGTAGGCTACACCTTC.

This clonotype has only a few counts. The V call is TRBV20-1, the J call TRBJ2-7, with 11 bases lining up with TRBD2. The junction had 12 bases not matched to a gene; V was cut back by 5 bases and J by 6 bases. Germline V gene lookup returns CDR1 DFQATT and CDR2 SNEGSKA (reference sequence). The CDR3 is made up of 15 amino acids. The CDR3 reads CSARGELAGAPEQYF. CDR3 nucleotides: TGCAGTGCTCGGGGAGAACTAGCGGGAGCCCCCGAGCAGTACTTC.

The J gene is TRBJ2-1, the V gene TRBV7-6; 7 nucleotides match TRBD1. The germline V gene has CDR1 SGHVS and CDR2 FNYEAQ. The CDR3 loop spans 17 amino acids. J was trimmed by 4 bases and V by 4 bases; bases with no gene match: 13. For the CDR3, the DNA is TGTGCCAGCAGCTCACAAAGACAGGGTGTAACATACAATGAGCAGTTCTTC. Translating gives CASSSQRQGVTYNEQFF.

The chain uses TRBV6-2 or TRBV6-3 and TRBJ2-1; tentatively, D is TRBD1 or TRBD2 (5 bases each). With 0 bases removed from V and 6 bases from J, the gap between germline ends came to 15 bases. Germline CDR1 MNHEY, CDR2 SVGEGT. The CDR3 runs 16 residues. The CDR3 region has the DNA TGTGCCAGCAGTTACTCGAGAGGGGCCGCCGGCAATGAGCAGTTCTTC. This translates into CASSYSRGAAGNEQFF.

This clonotype was picked up many times. The V gene is TRBV20-1, the J gene TRBJ2-3; a possible D gene is TRBD1 (6 bases). The CDR3 runs 16 residues. V lost 1 base, J lost 6 bases, and 20 bases lay in between. Germline V gene lookup returns CDR1 DFQATT and CDR2 SNEGSKA (reference sequence). The CDR3 here is CSARGPGTYGTDTQYF. The DNA of the CDR3 is TGCAGTGCTAGAGGACCCGGGACATACGGAACGGATACGCAGTATTTT.

This clonotype was seen more than once but under ten times. The CDR3 DNA reads as TGTGCCAGCAGATCCTTAGCGGGAGTCGGGGAGCTGTTTTTT. Translated: CASRSLAGVGELFF. The chain has TRBV6-1 and TRBJ2-2, with 9 bases aligning to TRBD2. The CDR3 sequence is 14 residues long. Per the germline V gene, CDR1 is MNHNS and CDR2 is SASEGT. V lost 6 bases to trimming and J lost 7 bases; unmatched junction nucleotides: 6.

The gene calls are TRBV4-3 and TRBJ2-7; TRBD1 might be the D (5 bases). V shed 1 base and J shed 0 bases, with 10 bases lying between them. CDR1 and CDR2 from the germline V gene are LGHNA and YSLEER. The CDR3 contains 15 residues. Written as DNA, the CDR3 is TGCGCCAGCAGCCAAGTAACAGACAGCTCCTACGAGCAGTACTTC. Its protein product is CASSQVTDSSYEQYF.

This clonotype was seen at least ten times. The chain employs TRBV5-6 and TRBJ2-5, with D possibly called TRBD1 or TRBD2 (5 bases each). The CDR3 consists of 14 residues. Germline lookup yields CDR1 SGHDT and CDR2 YYEEEE. Trimming pared 6 bases from V and 6 bases from J, leaving 18 bases between. CDR3 protein: CASTLGDLAKTQYF. Here the CDR3 DNA reads TGTGCCAGCACCCTGGGGGACCTCGCGAAGACCCAGTACTTC.

The V and J genes are TRBV7-9 and TRBJ2-1; TRBD2 matches 12 bases. This CDR3 region has 15 residues. V gave up 5 bases and J gave up 6 bases; unmatched junction bases: 5. Per the germline V gene, CDR1 is SEHNR and CDR2 is FQNEAQ (reference sequence). The CDR3 protein is CASSPRTSGVNEQFF. CDR3 sequence (DNA): TGTGCCAGCAGCCCTAGGACTAGCGGGGTCAATGAGCAGTTCTTC.